Each of the 28 T cell receptor beta chains below was sequenced from the same sample in a study of cytomegalovirus exposure and HLA in healthy donors. TCRdb keeps only in-frame clones here, not all; method: immunoSEQ multiplex PCR. In the table there are approximately 100,000 clones, about 88% of which are singletons. The sequenced material came from PBMCs. The source of these receptors is a woman aged 18-30 years in good health and CMV-seropositive.

The chain is built from TRBV27 and TRBJ2-6, with 9 bases fitting TRBD1. The CDR3 has 14 residues. The ends lost 8 bases at V and 2 bases at J; junction bases unmatched: 1. The V gene's germline CDR1 is MNHEY and CDR2 SMNVEV (reference sequence). Here the CDR3 DNA reads TGTGCCAGCGGGACAGGGCCTGGGGCCAACGTCCTGACTTTC. It is translated as CASGTGPGANVLTF.

This clone appeared a single time. The chain combines TRBV29-1 with TRBJ1-5; TRBD1 agrees at 7 bases. CDR3 size: 14 residues. Germline V gene sequence: CDR1 SQVTM, CDR2 ANQGSEA. V was clipped by 4 bases and J by 3 bases; unmatched bases: 6. The CDR3 loop is CSVASTGHNQPQHF. The CDR3 DNA follows: TGCAGCGTTGCGTCGACAGGGCACAATCAGCCCCAGCATTTT.

The chain links TRBV5-4 to TRBJ1-3, with 7 bases that match TRBD1. CDR1 and CDR2 from the germline V gene are SGHNT and YYREEE (reference sequence). The CDR3 spans 15 residues. The trim removed 2 bases at V and 4 bases at J, leaving 6 bases unmatched. The CDR3 loop is CASSLYRGSGNTIYF. In nucleotides, the CDR3 is TGTGCCAGCAGCTTATACAGGGGTAGCGGAAACACCATATATTTT.

In this sample, this clone turned up once. The CDR3 loop is CASRPTNNEQFF. CDR3 sequence (DNA): TGTGCCAGCAGGCCGACTAACAATGAGCAGTTCTTC. The V and J genes are TRBV2 and TRBJ2-1, with a weak D call TRBD2 (5 bases). The CDR3 totals 12 residues. CDR1 is SNHLY, CDR2 FYNNEI, per germline. V shed 6 bases and J shed 5 bases, with 8 bases lying between them.

The V and J genes are TRBV27 and TRBJ2-7; tentatively, D is TRBD2 (6 bases). V lost 5 bases to trimming and J lost 0 bases, with 17 bases between them. The CDR3 extends over 16 amino acids. Per germline, CDR1 MNHEY and CDR2 SMNVEV (reference sequence). This CDR3 reads CASSGEGGLSSYEQYF. The CDR3 nucleotides are TGTGCCAGCAGTGGGGAAGGAGGGCTGAGCTCCTACGAGCAGTACTTC.

The rearrangement links TRBV27 to TRBJ1-3; D gene uncertain. V lost 3 bases, J lost 3 bases, and 9 bases lay in between. The CDR3 totals 14 residues. Germline CDR1 MNHEY, CDR2 SMNVEV (reference sequence). The CDR3 spells CASSLSGYGNTIYF. The CDR3 DNA follows: TGTGCCAGCAGTTTGTCCGGTTATGGAAACACCATATATTTT.

The gene calls are TRBV28 and TRBJ2-7; 9 nucleotides match TRBD1. CDR3 size: 16 residues. The V gene's germline CDR1 is MDHEN and CDR2 SYDVKM. V dropped 2 bases and J dropped 0; count of bases not matched to a gene: 5. The CDR3 nucleotides are TGTGCCAGCAGTTTAGGGGGGACAGGGAGCTCCTACGAGCAGTACTTC. It specifies CASSLGGTGSSYEQYF.

V and J are TRBV10-2 and TRBJ1-6; 8 bases line up with TRBD1. The CDR3 is made up of 15 amino acids. CDR1 and CDR2 (germline): WSHSY, SAAADI. V dropped 6 bases and J dropped 5; count of bases not matched to a gene: 6. CDR3 sequence reads: CASSPRQGNNSPLHF. DNA for the CDR3: TGCGCCAGCAGCCCACGACAGGGGAATAATTCACCCCTCCACTTT.

The chain couples TRBV1 to TRBJ1-6. TRBV1 is a pseudogene segment. CDR3 length: 21 amino acids. CDR3 bases: TGCACCAGCAGCCAAGATCCCACCTCCAACGGGGGTGGGCCCGAGAATTCACCCCTCCACTTT. It yields the protein CTSSQDPTSNGGGPENSPLHF.

This chain uses TRBV6-1 with TRBJ2-3, with a tentative D call TRBD2 (7 bases). V was pared by 5 bases and J by 5 bases, with 26 bases between. This CDR3 has 18 residues. The germline gives CDR1 MNHNS, CDR2 SASEGT. This chain's CDR3 is CASSQGSSRGALGDTQYF. The CDR3 DNA reads as TGTGCCAGCAGTCAAGGCTCGTCTCGGGGGGCCTTAGGAGATACGCAGTATTTT.

The chain carries TRBV9 and TRBJ1-1; possibly TRBD1 for D (5 bases). V lost 2 bases to trimming and J lost 4 bases, with 24 bases between them. This CDR3 is 18 amino acids long. The V gene's germline CDR1 is SGDLS and CDR2 YYNGEE. This CDR3 reads CASSVSSLGAPASTEAFF. The CDR3 region has the DNA TGTGCCAGCAGCGTTAGCTCGTTAGGGGCCCCGGCGAGCACTGAAGCTTTCTTT.

The chain couples TRBV28 to TRBJ2-7; tentative D call: TRBD1 (6 bases). CDR3 length equals 14 residues. Trimming stripped 10 bases from V and 4 bases from J, with 20 bases between. Germline CDR1 MDHEN, CDR2 SYDVKM. CDR3 sequence: CATTLAGELYEQYF. In DNA, the CDR3 is TGTGCCACGACGCTGGCAGGGGAACTGTACGAGCAGTACTTC.

The J gene is TRBJ2-2, the V gene TRBV27, with D maybe TRBD1 (5 bases). CDR1 is MNHEY, CDR2 SMNVEV, per germline (reference sequence). The CDR3 sequence is 14 residues long. V was pared by 7 bases and J by 0 bases, with 9 bases between. For the CDR3, the DNA is TGTGCCAGCACCCCAGGGTCGAACACCGGGGAGCTGTTTTTT. Translation gives CASTPGSNTGELFF.

The chain joins TRBV7-9 to TRBJ2-2, with 10 positions matching TRBD2. Germline values: CDR1 SEHNR, CDR2 FQNEAQ (reference sequence). The CDR3 contains 18 residues. With V trimmed by 2 bases and J by 5 bases, 11 bases remained unmatched. DNA for the CDR3: TGTGCCAGCAGCTTACTCAGGGCGGAACTAGCGGGGACCGGGGAGCTGTTTTTT. Translation: CASSLLRAELAGTGELFF. Combining the CDR3 with reference TRBV7-9 and TRBJ2-2 gives the whole variable domain DTGVSQNPRHKITKRGQNVTFRCDPISEHNRLYWYRQTLGQGPEFLTYFQNEAQLEKSRLLSDRFSAERPKGSFSTLEIQRTEQGDSAMYLCASSLLRAELAGTGELFFGEGSRLTVL.

This clone showed up just once. This chain joins TRBV28 and TRBJ2-1; perhaps TRBD1 as D (5 bases). The V end was cut by 6 bases, the J end by 4 bases, with 16 bases between. This CDR3 is built from 15 residues. CDR1 and CDR2 from the germline V gene are MDHEN and SYDVKM. This CDR3 is CASSQLDRPYNEQFF. In DNA, the CDR3 is TGTGCCAGCAGCCAATTAGACAGACCTTACAATGAGCAGTTCTTC.

Written as DNA, the CDR3 is TGTGCCAGCAGCCCTGAGCAGCGTAGAGAGACCCAGTACTTC. Its translation is CASSPEQRRETQYF. This chain connects TRBV7-9 to TRBJ2-5; D ambiguous. This CDR3 region has 14 residues. The germline V gene encodes CDR1 SEHNR and CDR2 FQNEAQ (reference sequence). Between the trimmed V and J ends, which lost 5 bases and 4 bases, there was a span of 14 bases.

V gene TRBV5-6 combines with J gene TRBJ2-3; D is perhaps TRBD2 (7 bases). The CDR3 consists of 16 residues. CDR1 is SGHDT, CDR2 YYEEEE, per germline. The germline V and J ends were trimmed by 1 base and 4 bases, with 16 bases remaining between them. The DNA of the CDR3 is TGTGCCAGCAGCTTGAATACGGGGGGCCGGGCAGATACGCAGTATTTT. Protein sequence: CASSLNTGGRADTQYF. The complete variable domain, with remaining parts taken from reference TRBV5-6 and TRBJ2-3, reads DAGVTQSPTHLIKTRGQQVTLRCSPKSGHDTVSWYQQALGQGPQFIFQYYEEEERQRGNFPDRFSGHQFPNYSSELNVNALLLGDSALYLCASSLNTGGRADTQYFGPGTRLTVL.

V usage is TRBV19 and J usage is TRBJ2-6, with 11 bases that match TRBD1. The ends lost 4 bases at V and 1 base at J; junction bases unmatched: 3. The CDR3 loop spans 17 amino acids. The germline CDR1 and CDR2 sequences are LNHDA and SQIVND (reference sequence). The chain's CDR3 is CASSKDRGLSGANVLTF. CDR3 DNA: TGTGCCAGTAGTAAGGACAGGGGGCTTTCTGGGGCCAACGTCCTGACTTTC. The complete variable domain, with remaining parts taken from reference TRBV19 and TRBJ2-6, reads DGGITQSPKYLFRKEGQNVTLSCEQNLNHDAMYWYRQDPGQGLRLIYYSQIVNDFQKGDIAEGYSVSREKKESFPLTVTSAQKNPTAFYLCASSKDRGLSGANVLTFGAGSRLTVL.

A single count supports this clone. The gene calls are TRBV6-5 and TRBJ2-7; D remains ambiguous. CDR1 and CDR2 from the germline V gene are MNHEY and SVGAGI. The CDR3 extends over 14 amino acids. Trimming removed 4 bases from V and 6 bases from J, with 16 bases in between. CDR3 amino acids: CASSSFVRGGEQYV. In DNA, the CDR3 is TGTGCCAGCAGTTCATTCGTGAGAGGTGGCGAGCAGTACGTC.

This clone has a single count. For the CDR3, the DNA is TGTGCCAGCAGTCACACAGATACGCAGTATTTT. Its protein product is CASSHTDTQYF. This chain links TRBV6-5 with TRBJ2-3, with D uncertain. Trimming left V 5 bases short and J 2 bases short, with 2 bases between. Germline CDR1 reads MNHEY; CDR2 reads SVGAGI. The CDR3 has 11 residues.

The J gene is TRBJ1-6, the V gene TRBV7-8; D is perhaps TRBD1 (5 bases). The CDR3 runs to 15 residues. Per germline, CDR1 SGHVS and CDR2 FQNEAQ. Trimming cost V 0 bases and J 10 bases, with 13 bases left between them. CDR3 nucleotides: TGTGCCAGCAGCTTAGCTTCAGATTGGGGCTCACCCCTCCACTTT. Amino acid sequence: CASSLASDWGSPLHF.

The gene calls are TRBV19 and TRBJ2-2, with 7 bases identical to TRBD2. This CDR3 has 17 amino acids. Losses at the gene ends were 0 bases for V and 5 bases for J; bases not matched to a gene: 9. The germline V gene encodes CDR1 LNHDA and CDR2 SQIVND (reference sequence). The CDR3 DNA reads as TGTGCCAGTAGTATAGATCGGCTCGGGGGGTCTACCGGGGAGCTGTTTTTT. Translation gives CASSIDRLGGSTGELFF.

CDR3 nucleotides: TGTGCCAGCAGTTTAGGTGGCCCCTTAACCGGGGAGCTGTTTTTT. Encoded protein: CASSLGGPLTGELFF. V is TRBV27 and J is TRBJ2-2; no definite D call. The germline V gene has CDR1 MNHEY and CDR2 SMNVEV (reference sequence). This CDR3 has 15 residues. With 2 bases removed from V and 5 bases from J, the gap between germline ends came to 12 bases.

The chain employs TRBV7-9 and TRBJ2-5; 11 positions agree with TRBD2. CDR3 size: 15 residues. V trimming: 5 bases; J trimming: 3 bases; junction bases outside the gene matches: 5. Germline loops: CDR1 SEHNR, CDR2 FQNEAQ (reference sequence). The DNA of the CDR3 is TGTGCCAGCAGCCCGACTAGCGGGGCAGAAGAGACCCAGTACTTC. Its translation: CASSPTSGAEETQYF.

The genes are TRBV9 and TRBJ2-7; 7 bases agree with TRBD1. Looked up from germline, CDR1 is SGDLS and CDR2 is YYNGEE. Trimming at V came to 0 bases and at J to 6 bases, leaving 12 bases not matched to a gene. This CDR3 contains 16 residues. CDR3 sequence: CASSVEGVRGSGEQYF. The CDR3 DNA follows: TGTGCCAGCAGCGTAGAAGGAGTCAGGGGGAGCGGCGAGCAGTACTTC.

The V gene is TRBV4-3, the J gene TRBJ1-4; 7 bases line up with TRBD1. This CDR3 is 16 amino acids long. The V segment lost 4 bases and the J segment 5 bases; nucleotides outside the gene matches: 10. The germline V gene encodes CDR1 LGHNA and CDR2 YSLEER. CDR3 nucleotide sequence: TGCGCCAGCAGCCTCAGGGGAGCAGGGGGGAATGAAAAACTGTTTTTT. Translating gives CASSLRGAGGNEKLFF.

J is TRBJ2-1 and V is TRBV9; TRBD2 matches at 8 bases. V trimming: 0 bases; J trimming: 8 bases; junction bases outside the gene matches: 4. Germline V gene data show CDR1 as SGDLS and CDR2 as YYNGEE. The CDR3 contains 14 residues. This chain's CDR3 is CASSVAGGFHEQFF. In nucleotides, the CDR3 is TGTGCCAGCAGCGTAGCGGGAGGGTTCCATGAGCAGTTCTTC.

The chain employs TRBV19 and TRBJ1-4; D not resolved. Germline CDR1 and CDR2: LNHDA and SQIVND (reference sequence). V lost 3 bases and J lost 4, with 9 bases in between. The CDR3 consists of 14 residues. The CDR3 nucleotides are TGTGCCAGTAGTATGTCCAGGAATAATGAAAAACTGTTTTTT. Protein product: CASSMSRNNEKLFF.